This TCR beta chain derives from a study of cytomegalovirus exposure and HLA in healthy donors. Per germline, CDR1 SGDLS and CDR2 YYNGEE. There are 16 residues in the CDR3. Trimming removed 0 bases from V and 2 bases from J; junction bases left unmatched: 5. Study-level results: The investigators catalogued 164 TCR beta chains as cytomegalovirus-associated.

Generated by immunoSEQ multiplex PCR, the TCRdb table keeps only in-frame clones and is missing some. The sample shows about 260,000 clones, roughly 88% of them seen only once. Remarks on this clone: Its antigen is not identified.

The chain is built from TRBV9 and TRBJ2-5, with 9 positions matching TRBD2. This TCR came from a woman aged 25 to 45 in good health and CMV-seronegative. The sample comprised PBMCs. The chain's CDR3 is CASSVGTSVLQETQYF. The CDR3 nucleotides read TGTGCCAGCAGCGTAGGGACTAGCGTGCTTCAAGAGACCCAGTACTTC.